Listed below are T cell receptor beta chains from one sample, sequenced in a study of shared clonotypes between healthy human individuals. Sequencing used immunoSEQ multiplex PCR; TCRdb keeps in-frame clones, though not all of them. Seen here are a few million clones, over 90% observed once, and the top ten hold around 0.4%. The material sequenced was naive CD4+ T cells from PBMCs. The receptors derive from a young man in good health. Some clones in this sample may be carry-over from other donors' samples. CDR3s include the opening cysteine and the closing phenylalanine or tryptophan. The D gene is left open where the match is weak. Size tells how often a clone was seen (once, few, many) or the class of an expanded clone, and some rows leave it out.

cdr3_nt: TGTGCCAGCAGTGCCCGGGCAGGAGGCACGCAGTATTTT; cdr3_aa: CASSARAGGTQYF; j_call: TRBJ2-3; clone_size: .; d_call: .; v_call: TRBV6-4
cdr3_nt: TGTGCCAGCAGCGATAAAACAGGTAACATACGAGCAGCGCAGTACTTC; cdr3_aa: CASSDKTGNIRAAQYF; j_call: TRBJ2-7; clone_size: .; d_call: .; v_call: TRBV9
cdr3_nt: TGCAGCGCGCGGGGTAGCGGGAGTGATACGCAGTATTTT; cdr3_aa: CSARGSGSDTQYF; j_call: TRBJ2-3; clone_size: .; d_call: TRBD2; v_call: TRBV29-1
cdr3_nt: TGTGCCAGCAGCCCTTCGAACGGGAGGGCACTCGAGCAGTACTTC; cdr3_aa: CASSPSNGRALEQYF; j_call: TRBJ2-7; clone_size: .; d_call: TRBD2; v_call: TRBV5-4
cdr3_nt: TGTGCCAGTCCCCCACCCCTAAATACGCAGTATTTT; cdr3_aa: CASPPPLNTQYF; j_call: TRBJ2-3; clone_size: .; d_call: .; v_call: TRBV27
cdr3_nt: TGTGCCAGCAATCAATGGACGCAAGAAGAGACCCAGTACTTC; cdr3_aa: CASNQWTQEETQYF; j_call: TRBJ2-5; clone_size: .; d_call: .; v_call: TRBV28
cdr3_nt: TGTGCCAGCAGCTTGGATGGCTCGAGCTCCTACAATGAGCAGTTCTTC; cdr3_aa: CASSLDGSSSYNEQFF; j_call: TRBJ2-1; clone_size: .; d_call: .; v_call: TRBV5-6
cdr3_nt: TGTGCCAGCAGCGGGACAGGGGGCGGGCCTGAGGGCACCGGGGAGCTGTTTTTT; cdr3_aa: CASSGTGGGPEGTGELFF; j_call: TRBJ2-2; clone_size: .; d_call: TRBD1; v_call: TRBV7-3
cdr3_nt: TGTGCCAGCAGCTTTGGTCGTAACACCGGGGAGCTGTTTTTT; cdr3_aa: CASSFGRNTGELFF; j_call: TRBJ2-2; clone_size: .; d_call: .; v_call: TRBV7-2
cdr3_nt: TGTGCCTGGAGGGGGACAGGGAGTGCGAGAACCGGGGAGCTGTTTTTT; cdr3_aa: CAWRGTGSARTGELFF; j_call: TRBJ2-2; clone_size: .; d_call: TRBD1; v_call: TRBV30
cdr3_nt: TGTGCCAGCAGCCCTCACCCGGGACAGGGCCGTCTCGGTTACATTCAGTACTTC; cdr3_aa: CASSPHPGQGRLGYIQYF; j_call: TRBJ2-4; clone_size: .; d_call: TRBD1; v_call: TRBV7-9
cdr3_nt: TGTGCCAGCACCCCATCCGGGCAGCCCCAGCATTTT; cdr3_aa: CASTPSGQPQHF; j_call: TRBJ1-5; clone_size: .; d_call: .; v_call: TRBV21-1
cdr3_nt: TGCGCCAGCAGCCATACCGGGACTAGGGTCTACGAGCAGTACTTC; cdr3_aa: CASSHTGTRVYEQYF; j_call: TRBJ2-7; clone_size: .; d_call: TRBD2; v_call: TRBV4-3
cdr3_nt: TGCAGCGTTGAAACACCTCCCGCTAACTATGGCTACACCTTC; cdr3_aa: CSVETPPANYGYTF; j_call: TRBJ1-2; clone_size: .; d_call: .; v_call: TRBV29-1
cdr3_nt: TGTGCCAGCTCACCAGATACAACGAGGGGGTTCTTC; cdr3_aa: CASSPDTTRGFF; j_call: TRBJ2-1; clone_size: .; d_call: .; v_call: TRBV18
cdr3_nt: TGTGCCAGCAGCTTATCAACAGTGTACAATGAGCAGTTCTTC; cdr3_aa: CASSLSTVYNEQFF; j_call: TRBJ2-1; clone_size: .; d_call: .; v_call: TRBV7-3
cdr3_nt: TGTGCCAGCTCACCAACCTGGGGCGGCCGTGGAGATACGCAGTATTTT; cdr3_aa: CASSPTWGGRGDTQYF; j_call: TRBJ2-3; clone_size: once; d_call: .; v_call: TRBV18
cdr3_nt: TGTGCCAGCAGCCGACTAGCGGGCATATACAATGAGCAGTTCTTC; cdr3_aa: CASSRLAGIYNEQFF; j_call: TRBJ2-1; clone_size: once; d_call: TRBD2; v_call: TRBV6-5
cdr3_nt: TGTGCCAGCAGCTTGGAAGGGGCCGAGCAGTACTTC; cdr3_aa: CASSLEGAEQYF; j_call: TRBJ2-7; clone_size: .; d_call: .; v_call: TRBV5-5
cdr3_nt: TGCGCCAGCAGCATGCTGGAGAGGGGGAACACTGAAGCTTTCTTT; cdr3_aa: CASSMLERGNTEAFF; j_call: TRBJ1-1; clone_size: once; d_call: .; v_call: TRBV5-1
cdr3_nt: TGTGCCAGCAGTATTACCCCCCAGGGCCCCTACGAGCAGTACTTC; cdr3_aa: CASSITPQGPYEQYF; j_call: TRBJ2-7; clone_size: .; d_call: .; v_call: TRBV27
cdr3_nt: TGCAGCTATAGCGGGAGGGGGGGCACAGATACGCAGTATTTT; cdr3_aa: CSYSGRGGTDTQYF; j_call: TRBJ2-3; clone_size: .; d_call: TRBD2; v_call: TRBV29-1
cdr3_nt: TGTGCCAGCAGCCCCCTAGGGGGGGCCAAAAACATTCAGTACTTC; cdr3_aa: CASSPLGGAKNIQYF; j_call: TRBJ2-4; clone_size: .; d_call: .; v_call: TRBV5-6
cdr3_nt: TGTGCCAGCAGTGCCCGAAGGACAGGGGTAAGCAATCAGCCCCAGCATTTT; cdr3_aa: CASSARRTGVSNQPQHF; j_call: TRBJ1-5; clone_size: .; d_call: TRBD1; v_call: TRBV28
cdr3_nt: TGTGCCAGCAGTTTACGGGCCCCCCTCCCGGCTGAGCAGTTCTTC; cdr3_aa: CASSLRAPLPAEQFF; j_call: TRBJ2-1; clone_size: .; d_call: .; v_call: TRBV28
cdr3_nt: TGTGCCAGCAGAATAGCGGAGTCACAAGAGACCCAGTACTTC; cdr3_aa: CASRIAESQETQYF; j_call: TRBJ2-5; clone_size: .; d_call: .; v_call: TRBV28
cdr3_nt: TGCGCCAGCAGCTTCTCCTGGACAGGGAGCGCTATGAACTATGGCTACACCTTC; cdr3_aa: CASSFSWTGSAMNYGYTF; j_call: TRBJ1-2; clone_size: .; d_call: TRBD1; v_call: TRBV5-1
cdr3_nt: TGTGCCAGCAGCTTAGGTCCCGGGGGGACCCAGTACTTC; cdr3_aa: CASSLGPGGTQYF; j_call: TRBJ2-5; clone_size: .; d_call: .; v_call: TRBV11-3
cdr3_nt: TGCGCCAGCAGCTTGGAGGGCGTGAACACTGAAGCTTTCTTT; cdr3_aa: CASSLEGVNTEAFF; j_call: TRBJ1-1; clone_size: .; d_call: .; v_call: TRBV5-1
cdr3_nt: TGTGCCAGCAGCGCCACTGGCGGGTATGGCGCCTACGAGCAGTACTTC; cdr3_aa: CASSATGGYGAYEQYF; j_call: TRBJ2-7; clone_size: .; d_call: .; v_call: TRBV7-3
cdr3_nt: TGTGCCAGCAGCGTAGCCCCACTAGCGGGAGGAGTGAACACCGGGGAGCTGTTTTTT; cdr3_aa: CASSVAPLAGGVNTGELFF; j_call: TRBJ2-2; clone_size: once; d_call: TRBD2; v_call: TRBV9
cdr3_nt: TGTGCCAGCTCAAAAACCGGGCTCTCCTACGAGCAGTACTTC; cdr3_aa: CASSKTGLSYEQYF; j_call: TRBJ2-7; clone_size: once; d_call: .; v_call: TRBV18
cdr3_nt: TGCGCCAGCAGCCAAGATTTCGGGACAGGCAGCTCCTACGAGCAGTACTTC; cdr3_aa: CASSQDFGTGSSYEQYF; j_call: TRBJ2-7; clone_size: .; d_call: TRBD1; v_call: TRBV4-3
cdr3_nt: TGTGCCAGCAGTGAAGGCAGCCTCTCGGAGTACTTC; cdr3_aa: CASSEGSLSEYF; j_call: TRBJ2-7; clone_size: .; d_call: .; v_call: TRBV2
cdr3_nt: TGTGCCAGCAGCAAAAGCGGGGCAGGGCACCAAGAGACCCAGTACTTC; cdr3_aa: CASSKSGAGHQETQYF; j_call: TRBJ2-5; clone_size: .; d_call: .; v_call: TRBV21-1
cdr3_nt: TGTGCCAGCAGTGCCCGACAGCAAGAGACCCAGTACTTC; cdr3_aa: CASSARQQETQYF; j_call: TRBJ2-5; clone_size: .; d_call: .; v_call: TRBV2
cdr3_nt: TGTGCCAGCAGCCATTCAAGGAACACCATATATTTT; cdr3_aa: CASSHSRNTIYF; j_call: TRBJ1-3; clone_size: .; d_call: .; v_call: TRBV14
cdr3_nt: TGTGCCAGCAGGGGACAGGCAAATACCTTCGGCTACACCTTC; cdr3_aa: CASRGQANTFGYTF; j_call: TRBJ1-2; clone_size: .; d_call: TRBD1; v_call: TRBV6-5
cdr3_nt: TGTGCCAGTAGTATAGAACAGAGGGATGAAAAACTGTTTTTT; cdr3_aa: CASSIEQRDEKLFF; j_call: TRBJ1-4; clone_size: .; d_call: .; v_call: TRBV19
cdr3_nt: TGCGCCAGCAGCTTGGAGTGGTCCCCGGTGCATGGCTACACCTTC; cdr3_aa: CASSLEWSPVHGYTF; j_call: TRBJ1-2; clone_size: .; d_call: .; v_call: TRBV5-1
cdr3_nt: TGCGCCAGCAGCCGGGGGTTTTCTGGAACCACCATATATTTT; cdr3_aa: CASSRGFSGTTIYF; j_call: TRBJ1-3; clone_size: .; d_call: .; v_call: TRBV4-3
cdr3_nt: TGTGCCAGCTCACCCCGCGAGGACACCATATATTTT; cdr3_aa: CASSPREDTIYF; j_call: TRBJ1-3; clone_size: once; d_call: .; v_call: TRBV18
cdr3_nt: TGTGCCAGCAGACCGGGACAGGGATCCTACGAGCAGTACTTC; cdr3_aa: CASRPGQGSYEQYF; j_call: TRBJ2-7; clone_size: .; d_call: TRBD1; v_call: TRBV6-1
cdr3_nt: TGTGCCAGCGACAGGGGAAGCACAGATACGCAGTATTTT; cdr3_aa: CASDRGSTDTQYF; j_call: TRBJ2-3; clone_size: .; d_call: TRBD1; v_call: TRBV7-9
cdr3_nt: TGTGCCAGCAGCTTAAGGCCAGCCGATAATGAAAAACTGTTTTTT; cdr3_aa: CASSLRPADNEKLFF; j_call: TRBJ1-4; clone_size: .; d_call: .; v_call: TRBV7-3
cdr3_nt: TGTGCCAGCAAACCTTTAGCGGGAGCTGGTTACGAGCAGTACTTC; cdr3_aa: CASKPLAGAGYEQYF; j_call: TRBJ2-7; clone_size: .; d_call: TRBD2; v_call: TRBV7-2
cdr3_nt: TGTGCCAGCAGTTCACTGAAAAAAACTGGGGAAGCTTTCTTT; cdr3_aa: CASSSLKKTGEAFF; j_call: TRBJ1-1; clone_size: .; d_call: .; v_call: TRBV6-5
cdr3_nt: TGCGCCAGCAGCTTGACGGGACAGGGAATTTCTGGGGCCAACGTCCTGACTTTC; cdr3_aa: CASSLTGQGISGANVLTF; j_call: TRBJ2-6; clone_size: .; d_call: TRBD1; v_call: TRBV5-1
cdr3_nt: TGTGCCAGCAGCCCCGGACAGGGGCGGGTGTACACCGGGGAGCTGTTTTTT; cdr3_aa: CASSPGQGRVYTGELFF; j_call: TRBJ2-2; clone_size: once; d_call: TRBD1; v_call: TRBV7-3